Listed below are T cell receptor beta chains from one sample, sequenced in a study of regulatory T cells in long-lasting Graves disease. TCRdb ran MiXCR on the multiplex PCR reads and lists one entry per CDR3 protein. The sample has about half a million distinct CDR3 sequences; roughly 22% are singletons. This sample comprised peripheral blood mononuclear cells (PBMCs), obtained when the disease was refractory, from a patient treated with antithyroid drugs. These receptors all stem from a female donor with Graves disease. Each CDR3 is given with its conserved first and last residue. The D gene is left open where the match is weak. For some rows the clone size is stated as once, few or many, or as a class when expanded; others skip it.

d_gene	j_gene	v_gene	abundance	CDR3aa	CDR3nt
.	TRBJ2-6	TRBV29-1	.	CSASGGGLPGANVLTF	TGCAGCGCGTCCGGGGGTGGGCTCCCTGGGGCCAACGTCCTGACTTTC
.	TRBJ2-3	TRBV7-6	.	CASSLADSVRSTQYF	TGTGCCAGCAGCTTAGCAGACAGCGTCAGGTCTACGCAGTATTTT
TRBD1	TRBJ1-3	TRBV28	.	CASSRGDRRPGNTIYF	TGTGCCAGCAGCCGGGGGGACAGGAGACCTGGAAACACCATATATTTT
TRBD2	TRBJ2-7	TRBV6-5	many	CASSYQSGRASEEQYF	TGTGCCAGCAGTTACCAAAGCGGGAGGGCCTCGGAAGAGCAGTACTTC
.	TRBJ1-2	TRBV11-2	.	CASSQAPQGMADGYTF	TGCGCCAGCAGCCAAGCCCCACAGGGAATGGCTGATGGCTACACCTTC
TRBD1	TRBJ1-5	TRBV7-3	.	CASSQEGQAYSNQPQHF	TGTGCCAGCAGCCAAGAGGGACAGGCATATAGCAATCAGCCCCAGCATTTT
TRBD1	TRBJ1-1	TRBV28	.	CASRPGGVNTEAFF	TGTGCCAGCAGGCCAGGGGGGGTGAACACTGAAGCTTTCTTT
.	TRBJ1-5	TRBV12-3/TRBV12-4	many	CASTPGAYNQPQHF	TGTGCCAGCACCCCTGGGGCCTACAATCAGCCCCAGCATTTT
TRBD2	TRBJ2-7	TRBV19	few	CASSMRRLAVPYEQYF	TGTGCCAGTAGTATGAGACGACTAGCGGTACCCTACGAGCAGTACTTC
.	TRBJ1-5	TRBV6-1	.	CASSPTVPQPQHF	TGTGCCAGCAGCCCAACAGTCCCTCAGCCCCAGCATTTT
.	TRBJ2-7	TRBV20-1	few	CSASRMISTLEQYF	TGCAGTGCCAGCAGGATGATTAGTACCCTCGAGCAGTACTTC
TRBD2	TRBJ2-7	TRBV28	few	CASSPSAGGYGQYF	TGTGCCAGCAGTCCCTCGGCGGGGGGCTACGGGCAGTACTTC
.	TRBJ1-6	TRBV28	many	CATRGPNSPLHF	TGTGCCACCAGGGGCCCTAATTCACCCCTCCACTTT
.	TRBJ2-7	TRBV6-4	few	CASSYRAERGYEQYF	TGTGCCAGCAGTTACAGGGCTGAGCGGGGATACGAGCAGTACTTC
.	TRBJ2-1	TRBV20-1	.	CSARAVSGTYNEQFF	TGCAGTGCGAGAGCGGTCAGCGGAACATACAATGAGCAGTTCTTC
.	TRBJ1-2	TRBV6-1	.	CASSRRLPFGYTF	TGTGCCAGCAGCCGTAGACTCCCGTTTGGCTACACCTTC
.	TRBJ2-3	TRBV12-3/TRBV12-4	.	CASSLDFTTDTQYF	TGTGCCAGCAGTTTGGACTTTACCACAGATACGCAGTATTTT
TRBD2	TRBJ2-5	TRBV6-1	.	CASSARGVETQYF	TGTGCCAGCAGTGCCCGGGGGGTCGAGACCCAGTACTTC
.	TRBJ1-2	TRBV2	many	CASSGALYGYTF	TGTGCCAGCAGTGGCGCGCTCTATGGCTACACCTTC
TRBD2	TRBJ2-1	TRBV2	.	CASSDGTTLAGLNEQFF	TGTGCCAGCAGCGACGGTACGACACTAGCGGGGTTAAATGAGCAGTTCTTC
.	TRBJ2-6	TRBV5-8	.	CASSFVTDTSSGANVLTF	TGTGCCAGCAGCTTCGTTACGGACACCAGCTCTGGGGCCAACGTCCTGACTTTC
TRBD2	TRBJ2-1	TRBV2	few	CASTSTSGGYNEQFF	TGTGCCAGCACTTCAACTAGCGGGGGATACAATGAGCAGTTCTTC
TRBD2	TRBJ2-7	TRBV6-1	.	CASSQGLALEQYF	TGTGCCAGCAGCCAAGGACTAGCTCTCGAGCAGTACTTC
.	TRBJ2-2	TRBV19	few	CATRTASMNTGELFF	TGTGCCACTCGGACAGCATCCATGAACACCGGGGAGCTGTTTTTT
.	TRBJ2-3	TRBV28	few	CASRSSSAVVGTDTQYF	TGTGCCAGCAGGAGCTCTAGCGCCGTCGTTGGCACAGATACGCAGTATTTT
.	TRBJ2-2	TRBV30	.	CAWTSGGTGELFF	TGTGCCTGGACCTCCGGAGGGACCGGGGAGCTGTTTTTT